This T cell receptor (beta chain) was identified in a study of blood T cell repertoires in COVID-19 (dated by TCRdb to 2018 to 2021). Turning to the overall study: Samples covering the acute and convalescent phases of COVID-19 were provided by collaborators in the United States, Italy and Spain. Sample metadata almost always included a de-identified subject ID, COVID-19 status, age in years and sex. HLA class I and class II types, where available, came from metadata supplied by the sample provider rather than from assay-based typing. Deeply sampled blood TCRbeta repertoires from subjects exposed to, actively infected with, or recovered from COVID-19 were included in the dataset. The repertoires were released in a freely available public database intended as a resource for research on the immune response to SARS-CoV-2. The samples were drawn from two sources: the first 160 participants of the ongoing ImmuneRACE study, and 1,000 to 1,500 subjects contributed by 6 global collaborators. The material from the prospective study consisted of cDNA or gDNA derived from T cells, B-cell-depleted T cells, or PBMCs. Broad study findings and their caveats: The amount of clinical and demographic metadata varied by source and participant and was provided uncurated.

TCRbeta CDR3 regions were amplified from genomic DNA using the immunoSEQ Assay, a bias-controlled multiplex PCR. From the authors' description of their analysis: The number of nucleated cells in each sample was estimated from the amplification of reference gene primers within the assay. To quantify the absolute abundance of each unique TCRbeta CDR3 rearrangement, sequence reads were collapsed and filtered. Productive Simpson clonality was computed per sample as the square root of Simpson's diversity index over productive rearrangements. TCRdb carries this immuneACCESS record with in-frame sequences only. Its versions omit some clonotypes, under half of them owing to an unresolved V gene in the studies checked, with the rest unexplained. V and J calls and clone size come straight from that table; D and trimming were deduced from the DNA. The sample includes fewer than 250,000 clones, with under 90% observed a single time. The biggest ten clones account for 3.6% of the sample.

Participants in the prospective study were aged roughly 18 to 100 years, lived in about two dozen United States geographic areas, and enrolled through a virtual design. Cohort assignment in the prospective study relied on participant-reported clinical history from a screening survey and a study questionnaire. Exposed participants had been in contact, within 2 weeks of entering the study, with a person who had a PCR-confirmed or clinician-diagnosed case of COVID-19. In the prospective study, mobile phlebotomists collected whole blood, serum and a nasopharyngeal or oropharyngeal swab from each participant. Participants in the prospective study had the option to provide additional blood draws and questionnaires over a roughly 2-month period. Before DNA extraction, prospective study blood samples were shipped either frozen or at room temperature. Regarding this clone: What antigen it recognizes has not been identified. No clone much larger than this one lies a single base away; base qualities are absent.

From V the trimming removes 6 bases and from J it removes 5 bases, while the gene matches leave 4 bases of the junction unaccounted for. The germline V gene provides CDR1 MNHEY and CDR2 SVGAGI. The CDR3 sequence holds 13 residues, the cysteine and phenylalanine included. Solely the CDR3 DNA is kept, with 39 bases framed from the first base. Here the chain combines TRBV6-5 and TRBJ1-2, with 9 middle bases fitting TRBD1. Sequencing was performed on PBMCs or T cells enriched from blood (not recorded which). The origin of this receptor is a woman aged 35 to 49 who had been exposed to COVID-19. The DNA is as follows: TGTGCCAGCAGGGGGACAGGGTCATATGGCTACACCTTC. Its protein reads: CASRGTGSYGYTF.